What follows describes a single T cell receptor (beta chain). The record originates from a study of blood T cell repertoires in COVID-19. About the research overall: The analysed material was cDNA or gDNA that came from T cells, B-cell-depleted T cells, or PBMCs.

There are 15 residues in the CDR3. Germline loops: CDR1 SGHTA, CDR2 FQGNSA. V lost 5 bases to trimming and J lost 7 bases; unmatched junction nucleotides: 3. Per the study methods: Cell counts per sample came from amplifying reference gene primers. TCRdb's table, derived via immunoSEQ multiplex PCR, lists solely in-frame clones and lacks some. That table supplies the V and J calls and clone size; D and trimming were determined from the DNA. The sample holds about 240,000 clones, 86% seen once. Input material: peripheral blood. V usage is TRBV7-2 and J usage is TRBJ2-1; 15 bases line up with TRBD2. This TCR was sampled from an older man with acute or convalescent COVID-19. The CDR3 DNA follows: TGTGCCAGCAGCGCAGGACTAGCGGGGGGGAATGAGCAGTTCTTC. It codes for CASSAGLAGGNEQFF.